The next 10 T cell receptor beta chains were all read from a single sample in a study of blood T cell repertoires in COVID-19. Measured with immunoSEQ multiplex PCR; TCRdb has only the in-frame clones, and not every one. The sample lists almost 250,000 clones; 75% to 90% were seen once. Sample: PBMCs or T cells enriched from blood (not recorded which). Receptor source: a woman aged 25-40 years who had recovered from COVID-19.

V and J are TRBV19 and TRBJ1-2; TRBD1 matches at 7 bases. V was pared by 3 bases and J by 2 bases, with 6 bases of the junction left unmatched. CDR3 length: 15 residues. Germline loops: CDR1 LNHDA, CDR2 SQIVND (reference sequence). The CDR3 sequence: CASSISAGGNYGYTF. CDR3 coding DNA: TGTGCCAGTAGTATCTCCGCAGGGGGGAACTATGGCTACACCTTC.

The rearrangement joins TRBV19 to TRBJ1-1; 8 bases line up with TRBD1. V was clipped by 3 bases and J by 6 bases; unmatched bases: 15. CDR1 and CDR2 (germline): LNHDA, SQIVND (reference sequence). The CDR3 totals 17 residues. The CDR3 protein is CASSIFGVGQGAAEAFF. CDR3 in DNA: TGTGCCAGTAGTATTTTTGGTGTGGGGCAGGGGGCGGCTGAAGCTTTCTTT.

The CDR3 spells CASSLTLLGVGTSGLASSYEQYF. CDR3 in DNA: TGTGCCAGCAGCTTAACTCTTCTCGGGGTCGGGACTAGCGGGTTGGCGAGCTCCTACGAGCAGTACTTC. The chain links TRBV7-3 to TRBJ2-7, with 12 bases that match TRBD2. Germline V lookup: CDR1 SGHTA, CDR2 FQGTGA. This CDR3 spans 23 amino acids. V dropped 0 bases and J dropped 0; count of bases not matched to a gene: 21.

The chain employs TRBV6-6 and TRBJ2-7, with 8 bases lining up with TRBD1. The ends lost 6 bases at V and 7 bases at J; junction bases unmatched: 14. CDR1 MNHNY and CDR2 SVGAGI come from the germline V gene (reference sequence). This CDR3 has 15 amino acids. CDR3 bases: TGTGCCAGCAGCCTTCGCCGGGACAGGACCAGAGAGCAGTACTTC. As protein: CASSLRRDRTREQYF.

V usage is TRBV4-1 and J usage is TRBJ1-2; 9 nucleotides align to TRBD1. V was pared by 4 bases and J by 5 bases, with 8 bases of the junction left unmatched. Germline lookup yields CDR1 MGHRA and CDR2 YSYEKL. The CDR3 runs 15 residues. The CDR3 nucleotides are TGCGCCAGCAGCCCACAGGGGGCGGAACAATATGGCTACACCTTC. This sequence encodes CASSPQGAEQYGYTF.

The chain uses TRBV15 and TRBJ1-1, with a tentative D call TRBD1 (5 bases). CDR3 length: 14 amino acids. Germline CDR1 is LNHNV and CDR2 is YYDKDF (reference sequence). V was cut by 6 bases and J by 1 base, with 12 bases left in between. CDR3 coding DNA: TGTGCCACCAGAGGATCGACAGCGAACACTGAAGCTTTCTTT. Residues: CATRGSTANTEAFF.

The chain recombines TRBV5-1 with TRBJ1-1; D call uncertain. CDR1 and CDR2 from the germline V gene are SGHRS and YFSETQ. The CDR3 has 16 residues. V dropped 4 bases and J dropped 6 bases, with 22 bases sitting between them. The CDR3 sequence: CASSPGRVFEGSEAFF. The CDR3 DNA reads TGCGCCAGCAGCCCCGGACGCGTCTTTGAGGGTTCTGAAGCTTTCTTT.

The chain combines TRBV3-1 (or the pseudogene TRBV3-2) with TRBJ1-1, with D unresolved. This CDR3 contains 12 residues. V shed 3 bases and J shed 8 bases, with 10 bases lying between them. Germline values: CDR1 LGHDT, CDR2 YNNKEL (reference sequence). The CDR3 is CASSHSTEEAFF. Written as DNA, the CDR3 is TGTGCCAGCAGCCATTCTACGGAGGAAGCTTTCTTT.

The chain carries TRBV3-1 (or the pseudogene TRBV3-2) and TRBJ2-3; 10 nucleotides line up with TRBD2. CDR1 and CDR2 (germline): LGHDT, YNNKEL (reference sequence). The CDR3 runs to 18 residues. After removal of 2 bases from V and 3 bases from J, the junction contained 11 bases not matched to a gene. The CDR3 nucleotides read TGTGCCAGCAGCCAACGGAGCGGGAGGGCCGTGGGGACAGATACGCAGTATTTT. It encodes CASSQRSGRAVGTDTQYF.

The rearrangement links TRBV10-3 to TRBJ2-5, with 7 bases matching TRBD2. The V and J ends lost 10 bases and 3 bases, in that order; junction bases with no gene match: 11. CDR3 length: 14 amino acids. Germline lookup yields CDR1 ENHRY and CDR2 SYGVKD. CDR3 nucleotide sequence: TGTGCCACGACCCGGCGGGAGCGAGAAGAGACCCAGTACTTC. Amino acid sequence: CATTRREREETQYF.